This TCR beta chain was captured by sequencing in a study of blood T cell repertoires in COVID-19 (dated by TCRdb to 2020 to 2022). Describing the broader study: Collaborator samples came from the United States, Italy and Spain and covered acute and convalescent phases of COVID-19. The dataset comprised deeply sampled blood TCRbeta repertoires from subjects exposed to, actively infected with, or recovered from COVID-19. The prospective study material was composed of cDNA or gDNA derived from T cells, B-cell-depleted T cells, or PBMCs. The repertoires were made available in a free public database intended to serve as a resource for research on the immune response to SARS-CoV-2. The samples were drawn from the first 160 participants of the ongoing ImmuneRACE study and from more than 1,000 subjects provided by 6 global collaborators. Where HLA class I and class II types were available, the types were taken from metadata supplied by the sample provider, not from assay-based typing. A de-identified subject ID, COVID-19 status, age in years and sex were almost always included in the sample metadata. General conclusions and limits of the study: The amount of clinical and demographic metadata varied by source and participant and was provided uncurated.

Regarding this clone: No antigen is known for it. Base quality data are lacking; no much larger clone is found one base away.

A second Seattle source provided samples from volunteer blood donors who had recovered from COVID-19. Each collaborating institution followed its own protocols to collect whole blood in K2EDTA tubes. For TCRbeta analysis, collaborators shipped samples in one of three forms: frozen whole blood, isolated PBMCs, or DNA extracted from either of those sample types. TCRbeta CDR3 regions were amplified from genomic DNA using the immunoSEQ Assay, a bias-controlled multiplex PCR. As for the authors' bioinformatics: The number of nucleated cells in each sample was estimated by amplification of reference gene primers within the assay. To quantify the absolute abundance of each unique TCRbeta CDR3 rearrangement, sequence reads were collapsed and filtered. For each sample, productive Simpson clonality was calculated by taking the square root of Simpson's diversity index across productive rearrangements. The table was pulled from immuneACCESS by TCRdb, which kept in-frame rearrangements only. Such tables lose some clones; where checked, under half of the loss comes from unresolved V genes, and the rest has no known cause. The DNA gave D and trimming, while V, J and clone size come from that table. The sample data list over 200,000 clones, and roughly 91% of these were observed just once. The ten largest clones add up to 0.95% to 1% of the sample.

The TCR comes from a woman aged 35 to 49 who had recovered from COVID-19. The source material was peripheral blood.

CDR3 loop: CASSYGRVQFF. At the DNA level, the sequence is TGTGCCAGCAGTTACGGGCGGGTGCAGTTCTTC. This chain joins TRBV6-2 or TRBV6-3 to TRBJ2-1; the best D guess is TRBD2, with 5 bases matching. V is reduced by 2 bases and J by 12 bases, leaving a spacing of 8 bases between them. The germline V gene provides CDR1 MNHEY and CDR2 SVGEGT. The CDR3 runs 11 residues from the cysteine to the phenylalanine. The read is trimmed to its CDR3 DNA, 33 bases read in frame from base 1.